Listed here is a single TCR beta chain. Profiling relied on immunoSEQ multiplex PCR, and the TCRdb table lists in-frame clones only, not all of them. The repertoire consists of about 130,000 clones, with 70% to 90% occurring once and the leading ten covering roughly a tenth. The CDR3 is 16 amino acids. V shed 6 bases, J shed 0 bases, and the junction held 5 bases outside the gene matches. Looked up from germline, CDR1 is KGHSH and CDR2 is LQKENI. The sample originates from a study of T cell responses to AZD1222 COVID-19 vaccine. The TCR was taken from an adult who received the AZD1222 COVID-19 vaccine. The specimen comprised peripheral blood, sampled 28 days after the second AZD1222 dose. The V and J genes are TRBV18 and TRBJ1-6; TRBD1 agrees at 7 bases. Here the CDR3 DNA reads TGTGCCAGCTCTCGACAGGGAAACTCCTATAATTCACCCCTCCACTTT. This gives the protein CASSRQGNSYNSPLHF.